The 11 T cell receptor beta chains given below trace back to one sample, sequenced in a study of blood T cell repertoires in COVID-19. This table comes from immunoSEQ multiplex PCR, and its TCRdb copy is limited to in-frame clones, with some not included. This table holds 80,000 to 95,000 clones, more than 70% found once. Specimen: peripheral blood. These TCRs come from a woman in her sixties or seventies with acute or convalescent COVID-19.

This clone was counted once. This chain joins TRBV6-5 and TRBJ2-1, with 10 bases that match TRBD2. Germline assignment: CDR1 MNHEY and CDR2 SVGAGI. The V gene end was trimmed by 11 bases and the J gene end by 4 bases; junction bases not matched to a gene: 8. This CDR3 is 14 amino acids long. Here the CDR3 DNA reads TGTGCCGGACAGCGGGGGGGAGCATACAATGAGCAGTTCTTC. Its protein product is CAGQRGGAYNEQFF.

The V call is TRBV5-1, the J call TRBJ2-1; 8 positions agree with TRBD2. From germline, CDR1 is SGHRS and CDR2 YFSETQ. The CDR3 has 21 residues. With V trimmed by 1 base and J by 0 bases, 18 bases remained unmatched. CDR3 amino acids: CASSLRLAGQTGRSSYNEQFF. DNA for the CDR3: TGCGCCAGCAGCTTGCGGCTAGCGGGTCAGACGGGACGGAGCTCCTACAATGAGCAGTTCTTC.

This clone was observed a handful of times. This chain connects TRBV19 to TRBJ1-5; D remains ambiguous. This CDR3 is built from 19 residues. V lost 4 bases and J lost 1, with 23 bases in between. Germline CDR1 reads LNHDA; CDR2 reads SQIVND (reference sequence). CDR3 region: CASSTPGVSGTKSNQPQHF. CDR3 nucleotide sequence: TGTGCCAGTAGTACCCCTGGGGTTTCGGGAACCAAGAGCAATCAGCCCCAGCATTTT.

The CDR3 loop reads CASSYGPENTEAFF. DNA of the CDR3: TGTGCCAGCAGTTACGGGCCTGAGAACACTGAAGCTTTCTTT. V usage is TRBV6-6 and J usage is TRBJ1-1; D gene uncertain. Germline-derived CDR1 and CDR2 are MNHNY and SVGAGI (reference sequence). There are 14 residues in the CDR3. V was clipped by 2 bases and J by 1 base, with 8 bases between them.

This chain joins TRBV9 and TRBJ2-1, with 7 positions matching TRBD2. V shed 0 bases and J 3 bases; nucleotides not matched to a gene: 3. Germline assignment: CDR1 SGDLS and CDR2 YYNGEE. CDR3 size: 15 residues. CDR3 nucleotide sequence: TGTGCCAGCAGCGTAGCTTGGGGGGGCTACAATGAGCAGTTCTTC. Protein product: CASSVAWGGYNEQFF.

The chain has TRBV4-1 and TRBJ2-5; 7 bases match TRBD1. V gave up 0 bases and J gave up 1 base; unmatched junction bases: 8. The germline gives CDR1 MGHRA, CDR2 YSYEKL. The CDR3 has 17 amino acids. In DNA, the CDR3 is TGCGCCAGCAGCCAAGAGGTAGGGACAGACCTCCAAGAGACCCAGTACTTC. This gives the protein CASSQEVGTDLQETQYF.

This clone occurred once. The rearrangement joins TRBV11-2 to TRBJ2-6; 7 nucleotides line up with TRBD1. The V segment lost 6 bases and the J segment 0 bases; nucleotides outside the gene matches: 8. The CDR3 is made up of 17 amino acids. Germline V gene data show CDR1 as SGHAT and CDR2 as FQNNGV. The CDR3 sequence: CASRKGQELSGANVLTF. The CDR3 DNA sequence: TGTGCCAGCAGGAAAGGACAGGAACTCTCTGGGGCCAACGTCCTGACTTTC.

J is TRBJ2-2 and V is TRBV10-3; tentative D call: TRBD1 (7 bases). The germline V gene encodes CDR1 ENHRY and CDR2 SYGVKD. The CDR3 length is 15 residues. V lost 6 bases to trimming and J lost 5 bases, with 16 bases between them. The CDR3 here is CAISAEGARTGELFF. CDR3 nucleotides: TGTGCCATCAGCGCGGAGGGGGCGAGAACCGGGGAGCTGTTTTTT.

The chain couples TRBV9 to TRBJ2-2; 7 nucleotides match TRBD1. Unmatched junction bases numbered 5, after V lost 2 bases and J lost 4 bases. This CDR3 spans 15 amino acids. CDR1 SGDLS and CDR2 YYNGEE come from the germline V gene. The CDR3: CASSVGQELTGELFF. CDR3 nucleotides: TGTGCCAGCAGCGTCGGACAGGAGCTCACCGGGGAGCTGTTTTTT. The full variable domain, rest sourced from reference TRBV9 and TRBJ2-2, is DSGVTQTPKHLITATGQRVTLRCSPRSGDLSVYWYQQSLDQGLQFLIQYYNGEERAKGNILERFSAQQFPDLHSELNLSSLELGDSALYFCASSVGQELTGELFFGEGSRLTVL.

V gene TRBV19 combines with J gene TRBJ2-4, with 9 nucleotides matching TRBD1. Germline V gene lookup returns CDR1 LNHDA and CDR2 SQIVND (reference sequence). The CDR3 is made up of 17 amino acids. The V and J ends lost 2 bases and 0 bases, in that order; junction bases with no gene match: 5. The CDR3 DNA reads TGTGCCAGTAGTATAACGACAGGGGGGCTAGCCAAAAACATTCAGTACTTC. Translating gives CASSITTGGLAKNIQYF.

The V gene is TRBV10-3, the J gene TRBJ2-5; D remains unclear. The CDR3 is 12 residues long. Germline V gene sequence: CDR1 ENHRY, CDR2 SYGVKD. V lost 4 bases to trimming and J lost 0 bases, with 3 bases between them. The DNA of the CDR3 is TGTGCCATCAGTGTCAACCAAGAGACCCAGTACTTC. Residues: CAISVNQETQYF.